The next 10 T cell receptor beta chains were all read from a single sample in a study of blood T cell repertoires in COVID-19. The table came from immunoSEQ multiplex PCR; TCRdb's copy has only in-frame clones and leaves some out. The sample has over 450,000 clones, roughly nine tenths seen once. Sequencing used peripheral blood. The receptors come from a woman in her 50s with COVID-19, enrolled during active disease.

The CDR3 here is CASSYGRDGGGYTF. The DNA of the CDR3 is TGTGCCAGCAGTTATGGACGGGACGGGGGTGGCTACACCTTC. This rearrangement joins TRBV6-5 to TRBJ1-2; TRBD1 might be the D (5 bases). The germline V and J ends were trimmed by 3 bases and 7 bases, with 15 bases remaining between them. The CDR3 extends over 14 amino acids. Per the germline V gene, CDR1 is MNHEY and CDR2 is SVGAGI.

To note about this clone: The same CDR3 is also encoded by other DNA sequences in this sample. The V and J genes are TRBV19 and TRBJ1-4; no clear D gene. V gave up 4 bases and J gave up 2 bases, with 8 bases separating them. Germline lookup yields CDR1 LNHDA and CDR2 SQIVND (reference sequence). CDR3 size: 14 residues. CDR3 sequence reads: CASSTGTTNEKLFF. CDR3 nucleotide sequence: TGTGCCAGTAGTACGGGAACCACTAATGAAAAACTGTTTTTT.

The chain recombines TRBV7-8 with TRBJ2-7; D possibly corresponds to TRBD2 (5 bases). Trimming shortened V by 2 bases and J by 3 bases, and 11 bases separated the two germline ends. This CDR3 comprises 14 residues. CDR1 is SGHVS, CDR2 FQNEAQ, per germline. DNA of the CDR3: TGTGCCAGCAGCTTATGGGCAGGAGGCTACGAGCAGTACTTC. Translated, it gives CASSLWAGGYEQYF.

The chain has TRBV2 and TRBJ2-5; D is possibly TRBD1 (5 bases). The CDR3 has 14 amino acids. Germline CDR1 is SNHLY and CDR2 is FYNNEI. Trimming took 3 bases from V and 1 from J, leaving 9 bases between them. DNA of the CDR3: TGTGCCAGCAGTGAGTCCAGGGTCCAAGAGACCCAGTACTTC. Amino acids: CASSESRVQETQYF.

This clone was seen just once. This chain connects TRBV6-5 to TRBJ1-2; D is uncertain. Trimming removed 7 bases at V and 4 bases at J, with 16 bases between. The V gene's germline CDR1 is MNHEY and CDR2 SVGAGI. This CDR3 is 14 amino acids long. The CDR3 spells CASTPVSGSYGYTF. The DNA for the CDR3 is TGTGCCAGCACCCCTGTATCCGGGTCCTATGGCTACACCTTC.

As DNA, the CDR3 is TGTGCCAGCTCATTACAGGACAGGGAAACTGAAGCTTTCTTT. Protein product: CASSLQDRETEAFF. The rearrangement uses TRBV18 and TRBJ1-1, with TRBD1 identical over 8 bases. Germline CDR1 and CDR2: KGHSH and LQKENI. The J segment lost 5 bases and the V segment lost 5 bases, leaving 7 bases of the junction unmatched. The CDR3 extends over 14 amino acids.

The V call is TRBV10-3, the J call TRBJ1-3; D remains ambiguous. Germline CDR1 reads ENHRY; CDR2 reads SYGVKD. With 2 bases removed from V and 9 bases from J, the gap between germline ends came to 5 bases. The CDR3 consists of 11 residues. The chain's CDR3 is CAISEASTIYF. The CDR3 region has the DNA TGTGCCATCAGTGAGGCGAGCACCATATATTTT.

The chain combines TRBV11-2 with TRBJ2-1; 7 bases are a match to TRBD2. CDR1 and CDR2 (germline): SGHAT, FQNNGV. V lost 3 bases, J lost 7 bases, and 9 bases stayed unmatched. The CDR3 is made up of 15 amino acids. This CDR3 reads CASSFNGGKGNEQFF. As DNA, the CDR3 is TGTGCCAGCAGCTTCAACGGGGGGAAGGGAAATGAGCAGTTCTTC. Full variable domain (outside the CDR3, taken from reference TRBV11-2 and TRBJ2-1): EAGVAQSPRYKIIEKRQSVAFWCNPISGHATLYWYQQILGQGPKLLIQFQNNGVVDDSQLPKDRFSAERLKGVDSTLKIQPAKLEDSAVYLCASSFNGGKGNEQFFGPGTRLTVL.

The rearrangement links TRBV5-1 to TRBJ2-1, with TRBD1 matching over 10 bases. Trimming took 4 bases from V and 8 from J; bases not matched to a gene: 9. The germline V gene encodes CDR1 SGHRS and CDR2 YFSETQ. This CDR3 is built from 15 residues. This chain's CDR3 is CASSPRDRGKDEQFF. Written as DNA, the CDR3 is TGCGCCAGCAGCCCCCGGGACAGGGGTAAGGATGAGCAGTTCTTC.

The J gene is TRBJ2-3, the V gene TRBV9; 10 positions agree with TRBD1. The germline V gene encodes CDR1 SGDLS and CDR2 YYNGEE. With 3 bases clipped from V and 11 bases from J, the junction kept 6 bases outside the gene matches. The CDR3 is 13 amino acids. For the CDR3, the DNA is TGTGCCAGCAGCGGCGACCGGGACAGGGGGCAGTATTTT. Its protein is CASSGDRDRGQYF.